This TCR beta chain was captured in a study of T cell responses to AZD1222 COVID-19 vaccine. Study at large: The analysis combined second doses at about 4 or about 12 weeks. Study-level results: Seropositivity was recorded at baseline in only 6 or 7 AZD1222 recipients. A mostly white British donor set with more females was recruited, and clonal diversity was possibly underestimated.

In regard to this clone: Its antigen is not identified.

Looked up from germline, CDR1 is MNHEY and CDR2 is SVGAGI. This CDR3 region has 15 residues. The J segment lost 5 bases and the V segment lost 6 bases, leaving 10 bases of the junction unmatched. The assay was immunoSEQ multiplex PCR, and TCRdb's table has in-frame clones only and misses some. The sample records roughly 72,000 clones, around 85% being singletons. The sequence was obtained from an adult in good health. The gene calls are TRBV6-5 and TRBJ2-1; 7 bases agree with TRBD2. This specimen was peripheral blood, taken on day 0 of AZD1222 vaccination. In DNA form, the CDR3 reads TGTGCCAGCAGACGGGGAACCCTAGCGGACAATGAGCAGTTCTTC. Amino acid sequence: CASRRGTLADNEQFF.